This T cell receptor beta chain was sequenced for a study of blood T cell repertoires in COVID-19. Study summary: From the United States, Italy and Spain came samples of acute and convalescent COVID-19. PBMCs, B-cell-depleted T cells, or T cells were the source of the cDNA or gDNA that made up the material.

Per the study methods: By means of reference gene primer amplification, nucleated cell counts were estimated. Profiled with immunoSEQ multiplex PCR; TCRdb holds only in-frame clones, not every one. The V and J calls and clone size were taken over from that table, and D and trimming were inferred from the DNA. This table has approximately 190,000 clones, roughly 91% appearing once. The CDR3 length is 13 residues. Between the trimmed V and J ends, which lost 6 bases and 4 bases, there was a span of 10 bases. J is TRBJ2-1 and V is TRBV12-3 or TRBV12-4; D unclear. The TCR was taken from a man between 35 and 55 years old with active or convalescent COVID-19. The material sequenced was peripheral blood. The CDR3 DNA reads as TGTGCCAGCAGCTACTCACTGTACAATGAGCAGTTCTTC. It yields the protein CASSYSLYNEQFF.